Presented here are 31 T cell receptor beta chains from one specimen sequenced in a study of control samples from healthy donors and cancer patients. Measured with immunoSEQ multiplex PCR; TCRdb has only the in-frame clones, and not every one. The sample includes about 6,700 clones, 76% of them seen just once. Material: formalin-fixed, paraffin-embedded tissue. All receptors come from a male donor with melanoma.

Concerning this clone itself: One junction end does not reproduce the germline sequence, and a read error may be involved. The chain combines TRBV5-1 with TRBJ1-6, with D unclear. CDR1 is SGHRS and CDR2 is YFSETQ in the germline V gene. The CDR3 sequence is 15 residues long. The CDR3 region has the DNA TGCGCCAGCAGCTTGTCGGCAGGCCTTAATTCACCCCTCTACTTT. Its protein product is CASSLSAGLNSPLYF.

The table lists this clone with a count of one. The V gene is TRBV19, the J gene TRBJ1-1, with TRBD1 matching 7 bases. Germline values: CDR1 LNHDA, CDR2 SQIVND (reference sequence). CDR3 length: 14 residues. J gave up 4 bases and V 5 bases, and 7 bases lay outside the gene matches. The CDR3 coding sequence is TGTGCCAGTAGTGAGGACAGGTCTACCACTGAAGCTTTCTTT. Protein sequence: CASSEDRSTTEAFF.

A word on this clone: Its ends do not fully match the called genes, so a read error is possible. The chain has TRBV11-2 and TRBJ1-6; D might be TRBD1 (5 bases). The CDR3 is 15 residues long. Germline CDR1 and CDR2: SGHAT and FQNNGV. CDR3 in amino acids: CASTLDGGKGSPLHF. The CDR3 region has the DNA TGTGCCAGCACCTTAGACGGGGGGAAAGGTTCACCCCTCCACTTT. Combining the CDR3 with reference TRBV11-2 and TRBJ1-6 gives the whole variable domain EAGVAQSPRYKIIEKRQSVAFWCNPISGHATLYWYQQILGQGPKLLIQFQNNGVVDDSQLPKDRFSAERLKGVDSTLKIQPAKLEDSAVYLCASTLDGGKGSPLHFGNGTRLTVT.

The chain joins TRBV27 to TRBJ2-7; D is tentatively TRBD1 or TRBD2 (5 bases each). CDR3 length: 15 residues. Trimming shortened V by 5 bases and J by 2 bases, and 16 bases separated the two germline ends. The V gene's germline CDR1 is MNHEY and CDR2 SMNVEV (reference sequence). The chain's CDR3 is CASSTNRDGPYEQYF. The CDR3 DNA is TGTGCCAGCAGTACGAACCGGGACGGGCCCTACGAGCAGTACTTC.

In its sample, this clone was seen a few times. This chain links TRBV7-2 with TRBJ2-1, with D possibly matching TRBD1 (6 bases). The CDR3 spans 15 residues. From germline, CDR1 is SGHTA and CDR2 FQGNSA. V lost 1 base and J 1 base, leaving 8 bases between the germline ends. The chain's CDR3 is CASSLVGGSYNEQFF. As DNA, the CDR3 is TGTGCCAGCAGCTTAGTAGGGGGTTCCTACAATGAGCAGTTCTTC.

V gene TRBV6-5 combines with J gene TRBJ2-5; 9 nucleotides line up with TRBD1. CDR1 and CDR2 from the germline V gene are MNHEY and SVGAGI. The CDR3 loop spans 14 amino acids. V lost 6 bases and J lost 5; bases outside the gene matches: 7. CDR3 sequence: CASRGQGGAETQYF. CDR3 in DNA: TGTGCCAGCAGGGGACAGGGTGGGGCCGAGACCCAGTACTTC.

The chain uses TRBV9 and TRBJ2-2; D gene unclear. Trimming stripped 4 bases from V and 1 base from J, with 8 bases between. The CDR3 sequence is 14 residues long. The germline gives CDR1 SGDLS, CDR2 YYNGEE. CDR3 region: CASSLRQNTGELFF. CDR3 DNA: TGTGCCAGCAGCCTCAGACAGAACACCGGGGAGCTGTTTTTT.

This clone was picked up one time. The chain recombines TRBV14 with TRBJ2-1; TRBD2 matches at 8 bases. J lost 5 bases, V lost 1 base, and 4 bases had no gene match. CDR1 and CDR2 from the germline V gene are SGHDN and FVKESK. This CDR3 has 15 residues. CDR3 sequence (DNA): TGTGCCAGCAGCCAAGCGGCGGGGGGAAACAATGAGCAGTTCTTC. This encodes CASSQAAGGNNEQFF.

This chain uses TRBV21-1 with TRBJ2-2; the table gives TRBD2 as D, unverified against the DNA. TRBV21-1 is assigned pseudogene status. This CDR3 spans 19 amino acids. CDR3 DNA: TGTGCCAGCAGCAAATTACTCTCCGGGGGGCCCGCGAACACCGGGGAGCTGTTTTTT. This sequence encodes CASSKLLSGGPANTGELFF.

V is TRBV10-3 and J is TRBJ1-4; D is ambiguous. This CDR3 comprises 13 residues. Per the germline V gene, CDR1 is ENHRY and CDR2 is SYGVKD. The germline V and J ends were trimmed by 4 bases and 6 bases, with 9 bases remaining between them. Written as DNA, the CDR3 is TGTGCCATCAGTGGTAAGGCAGATGAAAAACTGTTTTTT. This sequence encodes CAISGKADEKLFF.

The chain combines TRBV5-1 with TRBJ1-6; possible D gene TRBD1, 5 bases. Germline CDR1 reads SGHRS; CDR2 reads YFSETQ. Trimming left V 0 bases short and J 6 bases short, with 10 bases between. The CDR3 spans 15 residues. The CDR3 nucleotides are TGCGCCAGCAGCTTGGAGGGGACGGGTAATTCACCCCTCCACTTT. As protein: CASSLEGTGNSPLHF.

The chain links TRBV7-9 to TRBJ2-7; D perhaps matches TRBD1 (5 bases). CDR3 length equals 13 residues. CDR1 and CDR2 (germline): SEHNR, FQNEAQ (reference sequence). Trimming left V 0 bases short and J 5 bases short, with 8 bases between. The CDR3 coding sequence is TGTGCCAGCAGCTTAGCAGGGGTGGACGAGCAGTACGTC. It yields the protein CASSLAGVDEQYV.

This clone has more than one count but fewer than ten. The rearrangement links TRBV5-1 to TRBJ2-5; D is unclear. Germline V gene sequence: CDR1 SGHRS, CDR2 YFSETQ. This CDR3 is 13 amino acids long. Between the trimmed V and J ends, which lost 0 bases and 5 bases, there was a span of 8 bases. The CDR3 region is CASSLEATETQYF. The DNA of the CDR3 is TGCGCCAGCAGCTTGGAGGCAACTGAGACCCAGTACTTC.

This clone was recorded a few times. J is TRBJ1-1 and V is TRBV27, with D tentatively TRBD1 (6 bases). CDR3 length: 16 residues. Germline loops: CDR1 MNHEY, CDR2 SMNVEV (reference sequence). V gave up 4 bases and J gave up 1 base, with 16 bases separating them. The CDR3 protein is CASSSPRLQGNTEAFF. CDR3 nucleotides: TGTGCCAGCAGTTCCCCGAGGCTACAGGGGAACACTGAAGCTTTCTTT.

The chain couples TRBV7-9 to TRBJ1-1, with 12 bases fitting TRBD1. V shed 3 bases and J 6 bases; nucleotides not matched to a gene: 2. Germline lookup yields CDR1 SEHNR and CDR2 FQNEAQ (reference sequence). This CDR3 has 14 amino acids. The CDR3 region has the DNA TGTGCCAGCAGCTTGGGACAGGGGGCGGCTGAAGCTTTCTTT. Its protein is CASSLGQGAAEAFF.

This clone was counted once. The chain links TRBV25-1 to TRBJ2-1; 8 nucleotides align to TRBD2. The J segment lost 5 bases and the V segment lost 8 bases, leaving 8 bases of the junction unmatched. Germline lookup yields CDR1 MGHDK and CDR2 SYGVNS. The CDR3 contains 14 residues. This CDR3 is CASRGGPSDNEQFF. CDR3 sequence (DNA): TGTGCCAGCCGGGGGGGGCCCAGCGACAATGAGCAGTTCTTC.

The CDR3 spells CASSGYLNTEAFF. CDR3 DNA: TGTGCCAGCAGCGGTTATTTGAACACTGAAGCTTTCTTT. This chain connects TRBV9 to TRBJ1-1; D not resolved. Germline V CDR1 and CDR2: SGDLS, YYNGEE. Trimming left V 3 bases short and J 0 bases short, with 6 bases between. The CDR3 length is 13 residues.

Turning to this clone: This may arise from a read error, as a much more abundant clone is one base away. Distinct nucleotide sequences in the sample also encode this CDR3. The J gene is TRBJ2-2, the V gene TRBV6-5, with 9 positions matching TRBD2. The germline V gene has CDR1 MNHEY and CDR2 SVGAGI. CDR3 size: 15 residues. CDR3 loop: CASHRAGGNTGELFF. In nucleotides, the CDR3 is TGTGCCAGCCATCGTGCGGGAGGGAACACCGGGGAACTGTTTTTT.

The CDR3 sequence is CASSYGPFYEQYV. CDR3 sequence (DNA): TGTGCCAGCAGTTACGGGCCCTTCTACGAGCAGTACGTC. V is TRBV6-5 and J is TRBJ2-7, with D unclear. CDR1 is MNHEY and CDR2 is SVGAGI in the germline V gene. The V and J ends lost 2 bases and 3 bases respectively, with 8 bases between them. The CDR3 runs 13 residues.

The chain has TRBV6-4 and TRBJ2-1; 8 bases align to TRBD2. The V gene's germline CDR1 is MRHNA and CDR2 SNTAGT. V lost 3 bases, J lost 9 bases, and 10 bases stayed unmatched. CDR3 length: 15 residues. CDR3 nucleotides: TGTGCCAGCAGTGAGTTCTGGTCTAGCGGGTTTGAGCAGTTCTTC. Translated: CASSEFWSSGFEQFF.

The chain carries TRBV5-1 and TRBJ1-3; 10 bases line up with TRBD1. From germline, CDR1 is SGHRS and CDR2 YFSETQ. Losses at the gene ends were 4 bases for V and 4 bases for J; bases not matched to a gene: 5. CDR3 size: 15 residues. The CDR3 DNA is TGCGCCAGCAGCCAAGGGACAGGGGCCGGAAACACCATATATTTT. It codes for CASSQGTGAGNTIYF. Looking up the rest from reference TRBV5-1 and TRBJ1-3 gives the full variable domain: KAGVTQTPRYLIKTRGQQVTLSCSPISGHRSVSWYQQTPGQGLQFLFEYFSETQRNKGNFPGRFSGRQFSNSRSEMNVSTLELGDSALYLCASSQGTGAGNTIYFGEGSWLTVV.

CDR3 coding DNA: TGCGCCAGCAGCCAAGACCCCGGGGCAGGAGCTGGCTACACCTTC. Protein: CASSQDPGAGAGYTF. J is TRBJ1-2 and V is TRBV4-1; tentative D call: TRBD1 (5 bases). Between the trimmed V and J ends, which lost 0 bases and 7 bases, there was a span of 15 bases. The CDR3 covers 15 residues. Germline V gene lookup returns CDR1 MGHRA and CDR2 YSYEKL.

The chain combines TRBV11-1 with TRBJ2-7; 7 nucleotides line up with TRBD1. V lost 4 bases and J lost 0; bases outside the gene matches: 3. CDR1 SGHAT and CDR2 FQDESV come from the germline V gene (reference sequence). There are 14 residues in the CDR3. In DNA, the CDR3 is TGTGCCAGCAGCTGGGACAGCTACTCCTACGAGCAGTACTTC. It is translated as CASSWDSYSYEQYF.

In DNA, the CDR3 is TGTGCCAGCATTCATGGGGACATATACAATGAGCAGTTCTTC. As protein: CASIHGDIYNEQFF. The rearrangement links TRBV28 to TRBJ2-1; tentative D call: TRBD1 (6 bases). Germline assignment: CDR1 MDHEN and CDR2 SYDVKM. The CDR3 extends over 14 amino acids. V was trimmed by 7 bases and J by 4 bases, leaving 14 bases between them.

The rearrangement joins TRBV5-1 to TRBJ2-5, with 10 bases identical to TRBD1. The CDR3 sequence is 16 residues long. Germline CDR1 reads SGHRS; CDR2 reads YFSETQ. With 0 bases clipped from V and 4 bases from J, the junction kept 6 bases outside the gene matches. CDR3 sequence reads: CASSLGGQGLSETQYF. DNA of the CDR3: TGCGCCAGCAGCTTGGGGGGACAGGGGTTATCAGAGACCCAGTACTTC.

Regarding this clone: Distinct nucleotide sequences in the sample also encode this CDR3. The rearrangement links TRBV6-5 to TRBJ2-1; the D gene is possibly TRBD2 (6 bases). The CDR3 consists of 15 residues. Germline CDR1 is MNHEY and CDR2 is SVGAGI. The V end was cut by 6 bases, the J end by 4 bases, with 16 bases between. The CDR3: CASSRTITSYNEQFF. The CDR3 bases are TGTGCCAGCAGCCGGACTATTACTTCTTACAATGAGCAGTTCTTC.

CDR3 protein: CASSYSRQGNQPQHF. CDR3 sequence (DNA): TGTGCCAGCAGTTACTCACGGCAGGGCAATCAGCCCCAGCATTTT. The genes are TRBV6-6 and TRBJ1-5, with D unresolved. CDR1 and CDR2 from the germline V gene are MNHNY and SVGAGI (reference sequence). Trimming removed 0 bases from V and 2 bases from J, with 8 bases in between. CDR3 length equals 15 residues.

Here the CDR3 DNA reads TGTGCCAGCAGCTCCGGACAGGGACGAGTGACGCAGTATTTT. This encodes CASSSGQGRVTQYF. This sequence joins TRBV13 and TRBJ2-3; 8 nucleotides align to TRBD1. Looked up from germline, CDR1 is PRHDT and CDR2 is FYEKMQ (reference sequence). The length of the CDR3 is 14 residues. V lost 4 bases, J lost 9 bases, and 9 bases stayed unmatched.

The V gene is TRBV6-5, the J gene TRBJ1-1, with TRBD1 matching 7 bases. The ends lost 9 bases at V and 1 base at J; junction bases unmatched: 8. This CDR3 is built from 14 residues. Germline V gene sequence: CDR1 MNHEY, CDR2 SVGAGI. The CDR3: CASRPGQTNTEAFF. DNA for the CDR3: TGTGCCAGTAGACCGGGACAGACGAACACTGAAGCTTTCTTT.

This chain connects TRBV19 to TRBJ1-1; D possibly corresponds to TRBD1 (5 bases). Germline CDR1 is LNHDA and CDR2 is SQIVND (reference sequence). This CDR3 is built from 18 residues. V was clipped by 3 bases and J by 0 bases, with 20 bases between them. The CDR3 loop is CASSMGRPGRGMNTEAFF. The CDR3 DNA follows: TGTGCCAGTAGTATGGGTCGGCCCGGTAGGGGCATGAACACTGAAGCTTTCTTT.

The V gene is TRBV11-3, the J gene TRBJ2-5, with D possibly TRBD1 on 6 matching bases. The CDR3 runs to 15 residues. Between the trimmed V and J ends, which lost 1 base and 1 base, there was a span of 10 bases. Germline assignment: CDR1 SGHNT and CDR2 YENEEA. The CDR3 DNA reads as TGTGCCAGCAGCTTAGGCCGGGACATCCAAGAGACCCAGTACTTC. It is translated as CASSLGRDIQETQYF.